This TCR beta chain was found in a study of cytomegalovirus exposure and HLA in healthy donors (dated by TCRdb to the late 2010s). About the full investigation: In an earlier analysis of about 560 of the donors, approximately 260 Gb of sequence data and 90 million to 120 million unique TCR beta sequences from 150 million to 200 million T cells were reported. Every repertoire in the discovery cohort had been generated on one and the same sequencing platform. Class I and class II HLA loci were covered by the typing at four-digit resolution. Typing coverage varied by locus: roughly 629-640 donors for A, B, C, DRB1 and DQB1; 522 for DQA1; over 600 for DPA1; around 450 for DPB1. The study profiled the T cell repertoires of 500 to 800 subjects by immunosequencing and related them to cytomegalovirus serostatus. Donor age, sex, ethnicity and CMV serostatus were collected together with the repertoire data. Among some 400 genotyped donors of the cohort, an average of roughly 230,000 unique TCR beta nucleotide sequences was sequenced per donor, of which 15% to 20% were non-productive. Around 320 gigabases of sequencing data and approximately 85 million unique TCR sequences were included in an early release covering roughly 700 HLA-typed donors. Besides the first cohort of 666 subjects, a separate validation cohort made up of roughly 120 different subjects was used. Roughly five DR-DQ haplotypes were handled as single units for association and clustering because linkage in the cohort was strong. Rather than drawing on any new phenotypic data, the later analysis identified candidate immune exposures from TCR beta sequences and the way those sequences occurred across donors. In a later analysis, previously published TCR beta repertoires from 500 to 750 donors were re-analyzed and high-resolution HLA genotyping was added so that TCR occurrence patterns could be studied. An earlier analysis of around 580 of the donors used high-throughput TCR beta sequencing to judge whether each TCR beta V gene segment behaved as functional or pseudogenic. Of the 300 to 450 genotyped donors, 81% were placed in the genetic ancestry cluster associated with self-reported Caucasian donors. The study aimed to test whether signatures of past pathogen exposure could be identified by cataloging public T cell receptors. Genome-wide SNP genotypes for about three fifths of the roughly 700 donors were used in a later genetic analysis, which treated that subset as a discovery cohort. To predict cytomegalovirus infection status, the study brought together high-throughput TCR immunosequencing, statistical association of individual TCRs with disease status, and machine learning. Findings and caveats that apply to the study as a whole: Linkage disequilibrium might explain the correlated functional status among segregating V segments, but an unknown experimental factor could not be excluded. A further reported finding was that TCR beta sequences accurately predicted the HLA-A and HLA-B alleles for most subjects in the first cohort. In a later analysis, the rate of TCR association differed among HLA loci, with DRB1 alleles having the most associated TCRs and HLA-C alleles having the fewest. Around 16 rarely observed V segments, including chromosome 9 orphons, were excluded from the earlier analysis of 550 to 700 of the donors because counts were too low. Because the 87-base-pair reads could not distinguish some IMGT-functional V segments, including TRBV6-2 and TRBV6-3, those segments were excluded. In a later analysis, HLA-associated TCR beta chains were found to be more clonally expanded and to have lower generation probabilities than equally common non-associated chains. A later analysis associated some 17,000 TCR beta sequences with specific HLA alleles at a false discovery rate of 0.05. Cytomegalovirus status was reported to be diagnosed by the classifier with high specificity and sensitivity in both the original and validation cohorts. Strong co-occurrence of HLA alleles, especially DR and DQ, made assigning TCR associations to individual alleles difficult. While some public TCRs were present in many individuals, most TCR sequences turned up only very rarely across donors. A total of roughly 160 TCR beta chains were listed by the study as associated with cytomegalovirus. A cluster of highly shared sequence variants was judged likely to represent a technical artifact of the sequencing pipeline. HLA typing was unavailable for some donors at each locus, so association tests used only the typed subset. According to the authors, the approach could potentially be generalized to other disease states and immunological phenotypes. In a later genetic analysis, a missense DCLRE1C variant was associated with V-gene and J-gene trimming of TCR beta chains, and the association was replicated in an independent cohort. In a later genetic analysis, fewer N-insertions in productive TCRs were reported among donors in an Asian-associated ancestry cluster than the roughly 670-donor mean. In an earlier analysis of around 600 of the donors, most TCR beta V segments were observed in productive rearrangements about 87% or about 30% of the time, broadly matching IMGT annotations. In a later analysis, several top co-occurrence clusters were reported to appear linked to parvovirus B19, influenza, CMV and Epstein-Barr virus. Most CMV-associated TCR beta chains appeared to be HLA-restricted in a later analysis, and the HLA associations seemed to be driven largely by CMV exposure. The only immune exposure information available for the cohort was CMV serostatus. A few of the identified cytomegalovirus-associated TCR beta chains were confirmed in vitro to be specific for cytomegalovirus antigens. This cohort had only TCR beta chains sequenced, and the lack of alpha or paired-chain data limited which features could be detected. Sequencing depth was assumed to be roughly uniform across donors in the presence/absence analyses, though that assumption may not hold.

As to this clone: This receptor's antigen is unknown. At one end the junction does not follow the germline gene, possibly because of a read error.

Including the terminal cysteine and phenylalanine, the CDR3 comprises 14 residues. The read is trimmed to its CDR3 DNA, 42 bases read in frame from base 1. According to the germline V gene (reference sequence), CDR1 reads SGHNT and CDR2 reads YYREEE. Library preparation was by the immunoSEQ multiplex PCR assay. The multiplex PCR relied on a mix of 60 forward primers for TCR Vbeta segments and 13 reverse primers for TCR Jbeta segments. The CDR3 region of rearranged TCR beta genes was amplified from genomic DNA by a multiplex PCR assay. Amplified TCR beta libraries were sequenced as 87-base-pair reads on the Illumina HiSeq System. Concerning the study's data processing: A later analysis counted about 80 million unique TCR beta chains across the 690 or so repertoires, and around 12 million of these chains were shared by at least two donors. Raw reads were error-corrected and collapsed into unique sequences with a nearest-neighbor algorithm that merged closely related sequences to remove PCR and sequencing errors. CDR3 sequences were aligned to IMGT reference sequences to assign V, D and J gene segments. For a sequence to be retained, a match of at least six nucleotides was required to both a V gene segment and a J gene segment. A rearrangement counted as productive if the CDR3 had no stop codons and remained in frame with V and J, and every other rearrangement counted as non-productive. CDR3 was defined according to IMGT convention as the region running from the second conserved V-encoded cysteine to the conserved J-encoded phenylalanine. Sequences without an unambiguous match to a single V gene segment were excluded from the earlier analysis of approximately 600 of the donors. An earlier analysis of 587 of the donors called V segments functional above 56.7% productive rearrangements and segregating when the between-donor standard deviation exceeded 5%. A statistical classification framework was built to diagnose cytomegalovirus status from the catalog of TCR beta chain sequences. A later analysis assigned V and J genes by comparing TCR nucleotide sequences with IMGT/GENE-DB human TR gene sequences. The TCRdist pipeline was used in a later analysis to assign CDR3 sequences and most-parsimonious VDJ recombination scenarios. In a later analysis, every TCR beta chain was defined by the combination of its CDR3 amino acid sequence and its V-gene family, and reads without a unique V-gene family were dropped. As a way to deal with suspected cross-contamination and a sequencing artifact, a later analysis dropped roughly 620 nucleotide sequences that were highly shared and had low generation probability. In a later analysis, a clonal expansion index for each public chain was calculated from normalized within-repertoire ranks of inferred template counts. In a later analysis, generation probabilities were computed with a VDJ recombination model fitted to out-of-frame rearrangements, and the resulting probabilities were checked against IGoR. Hypergeometric tests were used in a later analysis to score TCR-TCR, TCR-HLA and TCR-CMV co-occurrence, with a repertoire-size bias correction applied to the TCR pairs. In a later analysis, false discovery rates were estimated by permuting HLA or CMV assignments 20 times. In a later analysis, co-occurring TCRs were grouped using DBSCAN, and TCRdist sequence similarity was added for clustering within HLA-allele-positive subsets. Co-occurrence clustering excluded repertoires with fewer than 30,000 or more than 120,000 public chains, plus five with anomalous nucleotide sharing. TCRdb limited this immuneACCESS table to in-frame rearrangements with V and J called. A share of clones is missing; checked studies link under half to unresolved V genes, and the rest is unexplained. D and trimming were read from the DNA, whereas the V and J calls and clone size are those reported in that table. This sample comprises just under 80,000 clones, about three quarters of them detected only once. Of the sample, around 4.8% is held by the ten largest clones.

The cohort comprised 666 healthy bone marrow donors. Cohort members were all nominally healthy when sampled, although unrecorded immune exposures were likely present. The donor tested CMV seronegative and was one of the 352 seronegative cohort members. Each donor provided a peripheral blood sample, and peripheral blood mononuclear cells were used for TCR beta sequencing. The Qiagen DNeasy Blood Extraction Kit was used to extract genomic DNA from the blood cell samples. Rearrangement joined TRBV5-4 to TRBJ2-1; 7 of the junction bases match TRBD1. This clonotype originated in a man aged 35 to 55 in good health and CMV-seronegative. What was sequenced was PBMCs. Here the CDR3 is given as CASSVDRAFGEEFF. The nucleotide sequence is given as TGTGCCAGCAGCGTAGACAGGGCCTTCGGTGAGGAGTTCTTC.